This TCR beta chain stems from a study of blood T cell repertoires in COVID-19 (dated by TCRdb to the early 2020s). Concerning the study at large: Collaborator samples came from the United States, Italy and Spain and covered acute and convalescent phases of COVID-19. Nearly every sample came with metadata listing a de-identified subject ID, COVID-19 status, age in years and sex. Subjects who had been exposed to COVID-19, were actively infected with it, or had recovered from it provided the deeply sampled blood TCRbeta repertoires that made up the dataset. The material from the prospective study consisted of cDNA or gDNA derived from T cells, B-cell-depleted T cells, or PBMCs. A freely available public database, intended as a resource for researchers studying the immune response to SARS-CoV-2, is where the repertoires were released. Where available, HLA class I and class II types were taken from metadata supplied by the sample provider and were not determined by assay-based typing. Samples were obtained from the ongoing ImmuneRACE study (first 160 participants) and from 1,254 subjects provided by 6 global collaborators. General conclusions and limits of the study: How much clinical and demographic metadata was included differed by source and by participant, and the metadata was provided uncurated.

About this clone itself: The specificity of this receptor is unknown. No qualities accompany the bases; no much larger clone lies one base away.

Whole blood was collected in K2EDTA tubes by collaborating institutions according to the institutions' own protocols. For TCRbeta analysis, collaborator samples were shipped as frozen whole blood, as isolated PBMCs, or as DNA extracted from either sample type. The immunoSEQ Assay, a bias-controlled multiplex PCR, was used to amplify TCRbeta CDR3 regions from genomic DNA. Under the source paper's analysis protocol: The number of nucleated cells in each sample was estimated from the amplification of reference gene primers within the assay. Sequence reads were collapsed and filtered to measure the absolute abundance of every unique TCRbeta CDR3 rearrangement. For each sample, productive Simpson clonality was calculated as the square root of Simpson's diversity index across productive rearrangements. As stored in TCRdb, this immuneACCESS dataset retains in-frame rearrangements with V and J assigned. A fraction of the clones does not appear; measured against another copy, unresolved V genes explain less than half of the discrepancy, and the remainder lacks a known reason. V and J calls and clone size are those listed in that table; D and trimming were worked out from the DNA. This sample has about 400,000 clones in its table, and around 90% of those were observed once. The top ten clonotypes cover about 3% of the sample.

From cysteine to phenylalanine, the CDR3 is 14 amino acids long. The kept DNA is CDR3 alone, 42 bases in frame from the first base. Ends trimmed: V by 5 bases, J by 3 bases; bases unmatched to a gene: 7. According to the germline V gene (reference sequence), CDR1 reads SEHNR and CDR2 reads FQNEAQ. This clonotype was obtained from a human donor in a cohort sampled during active COVID-19. The sequencing input was peripheral blood. This chain joins TRBV7-9 to TRBJ2-7; 7 central bases correspond to TRBD2. CDR3 protein: CASSPSASGYEQYF. In nucleotide form, the sequence is TGTGCCAGCAGCCCCTCCGCTAGCGGCTACGAGCAGTACTTC.